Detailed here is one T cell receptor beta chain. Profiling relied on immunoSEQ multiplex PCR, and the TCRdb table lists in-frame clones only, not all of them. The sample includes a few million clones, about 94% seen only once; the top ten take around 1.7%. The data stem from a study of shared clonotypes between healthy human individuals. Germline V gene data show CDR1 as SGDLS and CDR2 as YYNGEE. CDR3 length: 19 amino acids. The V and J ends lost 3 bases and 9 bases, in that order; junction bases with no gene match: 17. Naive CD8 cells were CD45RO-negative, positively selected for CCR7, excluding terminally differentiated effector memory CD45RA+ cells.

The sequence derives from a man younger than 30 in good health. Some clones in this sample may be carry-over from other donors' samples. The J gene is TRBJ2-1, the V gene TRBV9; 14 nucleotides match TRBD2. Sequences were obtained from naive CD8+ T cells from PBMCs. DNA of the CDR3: TGTGCCAGCAGCGATCCGGGACTAGCGGGAGAGCCCGATAGGGGTGAGCAGTTCTTC. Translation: CASSDPGLAGEPDRGEQFF.